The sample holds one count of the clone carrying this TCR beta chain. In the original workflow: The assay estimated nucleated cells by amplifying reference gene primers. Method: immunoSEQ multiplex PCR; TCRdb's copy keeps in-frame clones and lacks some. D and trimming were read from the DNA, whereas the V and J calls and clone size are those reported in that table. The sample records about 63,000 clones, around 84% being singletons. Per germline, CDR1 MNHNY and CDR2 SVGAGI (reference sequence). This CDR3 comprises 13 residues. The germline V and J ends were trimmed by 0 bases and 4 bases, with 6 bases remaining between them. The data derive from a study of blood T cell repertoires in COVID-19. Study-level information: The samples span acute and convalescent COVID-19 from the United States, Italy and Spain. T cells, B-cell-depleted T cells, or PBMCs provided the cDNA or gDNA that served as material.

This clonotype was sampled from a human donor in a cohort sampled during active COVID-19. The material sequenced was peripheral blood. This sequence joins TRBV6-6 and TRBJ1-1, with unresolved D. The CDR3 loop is CASSYSIGTEAFF. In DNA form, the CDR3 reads TGTGCCAGCAGTTACTCCATCGGCACTGAAGCTTTCTTT.